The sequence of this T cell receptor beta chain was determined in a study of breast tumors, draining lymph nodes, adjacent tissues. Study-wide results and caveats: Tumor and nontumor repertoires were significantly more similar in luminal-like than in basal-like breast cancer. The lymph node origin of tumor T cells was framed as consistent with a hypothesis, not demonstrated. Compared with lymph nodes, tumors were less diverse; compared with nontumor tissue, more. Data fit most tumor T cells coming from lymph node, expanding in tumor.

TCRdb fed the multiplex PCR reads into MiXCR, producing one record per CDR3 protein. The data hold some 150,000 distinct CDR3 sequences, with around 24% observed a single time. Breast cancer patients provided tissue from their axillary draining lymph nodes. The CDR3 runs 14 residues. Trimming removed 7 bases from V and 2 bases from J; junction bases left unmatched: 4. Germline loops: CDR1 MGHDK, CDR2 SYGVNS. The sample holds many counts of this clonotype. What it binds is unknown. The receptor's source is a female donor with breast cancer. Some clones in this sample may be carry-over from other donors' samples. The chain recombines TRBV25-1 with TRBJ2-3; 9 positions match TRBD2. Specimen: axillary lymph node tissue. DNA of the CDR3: TGTGCCAGCAAGGGGACTAGCCCCACAGATACGCAGTATTTT. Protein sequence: CASKGTSPTDTQYF. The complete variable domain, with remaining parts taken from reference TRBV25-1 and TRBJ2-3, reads EADIYQTPRYLVIGTGKKITLECSQTMGHDKMYWYQQDPGMELHLIHYSYGVNSTEKGDLSSESTVSRIRTEHFPLTLESARPSHTSQYLCASKGTSPTDTQYFGPGTRLTVL.